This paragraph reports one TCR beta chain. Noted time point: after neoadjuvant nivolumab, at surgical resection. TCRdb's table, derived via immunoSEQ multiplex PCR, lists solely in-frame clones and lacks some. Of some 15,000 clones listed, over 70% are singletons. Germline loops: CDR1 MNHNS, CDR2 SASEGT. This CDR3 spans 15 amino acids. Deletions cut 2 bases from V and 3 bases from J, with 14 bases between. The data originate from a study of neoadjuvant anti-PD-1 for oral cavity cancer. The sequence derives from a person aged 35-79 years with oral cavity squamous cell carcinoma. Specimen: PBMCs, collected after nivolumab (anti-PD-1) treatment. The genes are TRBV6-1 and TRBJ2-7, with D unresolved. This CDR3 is CASSENRRDVYEQYF. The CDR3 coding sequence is TGTGCCAGCAGTGAAAACCGACGTGACGTCTACGAGCAGTACTTC.